A selection of T cell receptor beta chains follows, all from one sample in a study of Graves' ophthalmopathy and Graves' hyperthyroidism. TCRdb called the multiplex PCR reads again in MiXCR, with one record for every CDR3 protein. The repertoire holds hundreds of thousands of distinct CDR3 sequences, with over 20% as singletons. The specimen was peripheral blood. The receptor source for this set is a woman in her late teens or twenties with stable Graves' hyperthyroidism. Both conserved end residues are part of each CDR3. Fields, in order: J gene, D gene, clone size, V gene, CDR3 DNA, CDR3 protein. The D gene is left open where the match is weak. Some rows have no size entry. The others give once, few or many, or a class for an expanded clone.

TRBJ1-5 | TRBD1 | many | TRBV9 | TGTGCCAGCAGCGCTAACGACAGGGCTACAAGCAATCAGCCCCAGCATTTT | CASSANDRATSNQPQHF
TRBJ1-2 | - | many | TRBV15 | TGTGCCACCAGCAGTTCGTACGGCTACACCTTC | CATSSSYGYTF
TRBJ1-2 | - | - | TRBV12-3/TRBV12-4 | TGTGCCAGCAGCCAAGTGAGCTGGGGGACTTATGGCTACACCTTC | CASSQVSWGTYGYTF
TRBJ2-5 | TRBD2 | - | TRBV12-5 | TGTGCTACCCTGTACGGGACTAGCGGGGGGGAGGAGACCCAGTACTTC | CATLYGTSGGEETQYF
TRBJ1-5 | - | - | TRBV27 | TGTGCCAGCAGTGCCCCGGGGCAGCCCCAGCATTTT | CASSAPGQPQHF
TRBJ2-5 | TRBD1 | many | TRBV7-3 | TGTGCCAGCAGCTTATTTCAGGGGGCCGAGACCCAGTACTTC | CASSLFQGAETQYF
TRBJ2-4 | - | few | TRBV25-1 | TGTGCCAGCAGTGATATATTATCGGAACCCAAAAACATTCAGTACTTC | CASSDILSEPKNIQYF
TRBJ1-6 | - | many | TRBV14 | TGTGCCAGCAGCCCTAACGGCAATTCACCCCTCCACTTT | CASSPNGNSPLHF
TRBJ2-2 | - | - | TRBV12-3/TRBV12-4 | TGTGCCAGCACAGGGGACTATTCGGTGGGCGGGGAGCTGTTTTTT | CASTGDYSVGGELFF
TRBJ1-5 | - | many | TRBV6-2/TRBV6-3 | TGTGCCAGCAGTCGACCACCTGATCAGCCCCAGCATTTT | CASSRPPDQPQHF
TRBJ2-4 | TRBD2 | many | TRBV6-1 | TGTGCCAGCAGTCCAGGACTAGCTTGGGACATTAAGTACTTC | CASSPGLAWDIKYF
TRBJ1-1 | - | many | TRBV6-1 | TGTGCCAGCAGTGATTATAGGACTGAAGCTTTCTTT | CASSDYRTEAFF
TRBJ1-2 | TRBD1 | - | TRBV11-2 | TGTGCCAGCAGCTTACTTGGCCAGGGGGGTAACTATGGCTACACCTTC | CASSLLGQGGNYGYTF
TRBJ2-5 | TRBD2 | few | TRBV7-2 | TGTGCCAGCAGCTTATATCGCGGGGGAAGAGAGACCCAGTACTTC | CASSLYRGGRETQYF
TRBJ1-2 | - | many | TRBV28 | - | CASSLRAVLRDNNYGYTF
TRBJ1-5 | - | many | TRBV2 | TGTGCCAGCAGTGTGGTAGATAGCAATCAGCCCCAGCATTTT | CASSVVDSNQPQHF
TRBJ2-2 | TRBD1 | few | TRBV2 | TGTGCCAGGGAGACAGGGGTGAGCACCGGGGAGCTGTTTTTT | CARETGVSTGELFF
TRBJ2-2 | - | - | TRBV30 | TGTGCCTGGAATGTGGGATGGGACACCGGGGAGCTGTTTTTT | CAWNVGWDTGELFF
TRBJ2-7 | TRBD2 | few | TRBV6-1 | TGTGCCAGCAGTAAACTAGCGGGACCCTACGAGCAGTACTTC | CASSKLAGPYEQYF
TRBJ2-7 | - | many | TRBV2 | TGTGCCAGCAGTGATGGAGGAGAGACTACGTCCTACGAGCAGTACTTC | CASSDGGETTSYEQYF
TRBJ2-5 | - | few | TRBV12-3/TRBV12-4 | TGTGCCAGCAGTCGGGACCGATCCCGTATGGGTACCCAGTACTTC | CASSRDRSRMGTQYF
TRBJ2-7 | - | - | TRBV4-1 | TGCGCCAGCAGCCAAGGAGACAGTACGGTTGACGAGCAGTACTTC | CASSQGDSTVDEQYF
TRBJ1-1 | - | many | TRBV12-3/TRBV12-4 | TGTGCCAGCAGGGAGAGGGCGGGGTGGGACACTGAAGCTTTCTTT | CASRERAGWDTEAFF
TRBJ1-1 | - | many | TRBV27 | TGTGCCAGCAGTTTATCCCGGGACTTAGAAGCTTTCTTT | CASSLSRDLEAFF
TRBJ2-5 | TRBD1 | - | TRBV28 | TGTGCCAGCAGCATGACAGGGGGTAAAGAGACCCAGTACTTC | CASSMTGGKETQYF
TRBJ1-2 | TRBD1 | once | TRBV12-3/TRBV12-4 | TGTGCCAGCAGTTCAGGACAGGCTGGCTACACCTTC | CASSSGQAGYTF
TRBJ2-4 | - | many | TRBV2 | TGTGCCAGCAGACAGGAGGGCATTCAGTACTTC | CASRQEGIQYF
TRBJ2-5 | TRBD1 | many | TRBV28 | TGTGCCAGCAGTAGGGACAGGGGGCGCCAAGAGACCCAGTACTTC | CASSRDRGRQETQYF
TRBJ1-5 | TRBD1 | many | TRBV2 | TGTGCCAGCGGACAGGATAGCAATCAGCCCCAGCATTTT | CASGQDSNQPQHF
TRBJ2-4 | TRBD2 | few | TRBV25-1 | TGTGCCGTGCGGCGAGGACTAGTCCACATTCAGTACTTC | CAVRRGLVHIQYF
TRBJ1-5 | - | many | TRBV6-2/TRBV6-3 | TGTGCCAGCACACGGACAATCCGGGATCAGCCCCAGCATTTT | CASTRTIRDQPQHF
TRBJ2-5 | TRBD2 | few | TRBV15 | TGTGCCACCGGATGGACTAGCGGGAGACACCGTGGGACCCAGTACTTC | CATGWTSGRHRGTQYF
TRBJ2-2 | - | many | TRBV24-1 | TGTGCCACCAGTGACTCTACATTCTTAGCGGCCCTTACCGGGGAGCTGTTTTTT | CATSDSTFLAALTGELFF
TRBJ2-3 | TRBD2 | many | TRBV5-1 | TGCGCCAGCAGCTTGCCCGGGACTAGCCGAAATACGCAGTATTTT | CASSLPGTSRNTQYF
TRBJ2-7 | - | few | TRBV7-9 | TGTGCCAGCAGCCCGGGCGGAAACCCCTACGAGCAGTACTTC | CASSPGGNPYEQYF
TRBJ2-7 | - | - | TRBV29-1 | TGCAGCGTTGAAGAGGGTACAGGCGTACCCTACGAGCAGTACTTC | CSVEEGTGVPYEQYF
TRBJ1-2 | - | - | TRBV4-1 | TGCGCCAGCAGCCAAGTAATCGGACACCAAAACTATGGCTACACCTTC | CASSQVIGHQNYGYTF
TRBJ2-4 | TRBD1 | many | TRBV7-9 | TGTGCCAGCAGCCCTCAGGGGGTCGGGAACATTCAGTACTTC | CASSPQGVGNIQYF
TRBJ1-1 | TRBD1 | - | TRBV6-1 | TGTGCCAGCAGACCTGGGACAGGGGGTGGAAGGAGCACTGAAGCTTTCTTT | CASRPGTGGGRSTEAFF
TRBJ2-7 | TRBD2 | few | TRBV28 | TGTGCCAGCACCTGGGGGGGGGCCTACGAGCAGTACTTC | CASTWGGAYEQYF